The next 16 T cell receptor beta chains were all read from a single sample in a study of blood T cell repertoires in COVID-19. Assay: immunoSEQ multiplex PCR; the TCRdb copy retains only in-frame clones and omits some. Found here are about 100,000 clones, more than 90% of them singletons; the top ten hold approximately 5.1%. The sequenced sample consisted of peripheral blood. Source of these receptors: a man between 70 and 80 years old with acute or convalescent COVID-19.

The CDR3 nucleotides are TGTGCCAGTAGTATGGACAGGGCGGCAGATACGCAGTATTTT. Amino acid sequence: CASSMDRAADTQYF. V is TRBV19 and J is TRBJ2-3, with TRBD1 matching 8 bases. Looked up from germline, CDR1 is LNHDA and CDR2 is SQIVND (reference sequence). Trimming took 3 bases from V and 4 from J; bases not matched to a gene: 3. The CDR3 sequence is 14 residues long. Complete variable domain (other parts from reference TRBV19 and TRBJ2-3): DGGITQSPKYLFRKEGQNVTLSCEQNLNHDAMYWYRQDPGQGLRLIYYSQIVNDFQKGDIAEGYSVSREKKESFPLTVTSAQKNPTAFYLCASSMDRAADTQYFGPGTRLTVL.

For the CDR3, the DNA is TGTGCCAGCAGGGGGGACAGGGGGCACGAAAAACTGTTTTTT. Translation: CASRGDRGHEKLFF. The chain combines TRBV5-5 with TRBJ1-4, with 12 bases identical to TRBD1. V lost 5 bases to trimming and J lost 8 bases; unmatched junction nucleotides: 4. This CDR3 has 14 residues. The V gene's germline CDR1 is SGHKS and CDR2 YYEKEE (reference sequence).

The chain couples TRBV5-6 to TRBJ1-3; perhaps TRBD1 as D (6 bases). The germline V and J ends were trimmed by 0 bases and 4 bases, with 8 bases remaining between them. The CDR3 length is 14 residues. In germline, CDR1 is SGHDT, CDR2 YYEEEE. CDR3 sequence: CASSLAGAGNTIYF. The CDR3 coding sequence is TGTGCCAGCAGCTTGGCAGGGGCAGGAAACACCATATATTTT.

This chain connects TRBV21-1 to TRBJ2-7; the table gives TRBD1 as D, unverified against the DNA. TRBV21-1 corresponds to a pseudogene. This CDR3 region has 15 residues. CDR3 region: CASSKIGHRVHEQYF. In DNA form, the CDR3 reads TGTGCCAGCAGCAAAATTGGTCACAGGGTCCACGAGCAGTACTTC.

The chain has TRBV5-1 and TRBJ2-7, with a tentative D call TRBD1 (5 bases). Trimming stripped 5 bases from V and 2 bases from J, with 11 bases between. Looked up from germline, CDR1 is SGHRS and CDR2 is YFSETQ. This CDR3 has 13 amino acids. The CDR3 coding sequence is TGCGCCAGCAGGCCGGACATAGCCTACGAGCAGTACTTC. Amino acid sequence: CASRPDIAYEQYF. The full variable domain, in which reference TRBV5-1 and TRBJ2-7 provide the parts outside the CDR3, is KAGVTQTPRYLIKTRGQQVTLSCSPISGHRSVSWYQQTPGQGLQFLFEYFSETQRNKGNFPGRFSGRQFSNSRSEMNVSTLELGDSALYLCASRPDIAYEQYFGPGTRLTVT.

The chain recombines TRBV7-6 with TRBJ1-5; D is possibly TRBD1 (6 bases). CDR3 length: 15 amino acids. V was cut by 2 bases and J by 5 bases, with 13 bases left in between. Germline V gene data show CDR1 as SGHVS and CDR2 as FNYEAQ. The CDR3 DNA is TGTGCCAGCAGCTTAACACAGGGCCCTGATCAGCCCCAGCATTTT. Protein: CASSLTQGPDQPQHF.

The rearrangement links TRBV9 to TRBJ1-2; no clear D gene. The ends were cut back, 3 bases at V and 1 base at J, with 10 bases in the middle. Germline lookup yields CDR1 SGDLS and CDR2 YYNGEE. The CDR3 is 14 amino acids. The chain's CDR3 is CASSAHGVNYGYTF. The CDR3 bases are TGTGCCAGCAGCGCTCACGGGGTTAACTATGGCTACACCTTC. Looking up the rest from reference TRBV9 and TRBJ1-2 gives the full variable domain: DSGVTQTPKHLITATGQRVTLRCSPRSGDLSVYWYQQSLDQGLQFLIQYYNGEERAKGNILERFSAQQFPDLHSELNLSSLELGDSALYFCASSAHGVNYGYTFGSGTRLTVV.

CDR3 nucleotides: TGTGCCACCAGTGCAGCGAACACCGGGGAGCTGTTTTTT. It is translated as CATSAANTGELFF. This chain links TRBV24-1 with TRBJ2-2, with D unresolved. There are 13 residues in the CDR3. V was pared by 5 bases and J by 0 bases, with 3 bases between. Per germline, CDR1 KGHDR and CDR2 SFDVKD.

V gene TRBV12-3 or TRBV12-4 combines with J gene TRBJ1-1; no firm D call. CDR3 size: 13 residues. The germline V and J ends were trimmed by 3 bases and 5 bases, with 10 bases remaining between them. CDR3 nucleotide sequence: TGTGCCAGCAGTTTGCGTCCACGGACTGAAGCTTTCTTT. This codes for CASSLRPRTEAFF.

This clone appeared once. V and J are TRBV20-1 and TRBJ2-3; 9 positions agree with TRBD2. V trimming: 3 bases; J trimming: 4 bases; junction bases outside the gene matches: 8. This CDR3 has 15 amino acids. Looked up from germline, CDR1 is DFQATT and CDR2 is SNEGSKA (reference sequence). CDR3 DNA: TGCAGTGCTAGTCGGGCTAGCGGGACGCCAGATACGCAGTATTTT. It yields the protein CSASRASGTPDTQYF.

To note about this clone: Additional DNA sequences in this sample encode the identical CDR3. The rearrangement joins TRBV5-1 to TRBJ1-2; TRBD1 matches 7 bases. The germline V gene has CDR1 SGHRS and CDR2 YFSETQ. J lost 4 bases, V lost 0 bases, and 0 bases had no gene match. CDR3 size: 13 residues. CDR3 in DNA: TGCGCCAGCAGCTTGGCAGGGGGCTATGGCTACACCTTC. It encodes CASSLAGGYGYTF.

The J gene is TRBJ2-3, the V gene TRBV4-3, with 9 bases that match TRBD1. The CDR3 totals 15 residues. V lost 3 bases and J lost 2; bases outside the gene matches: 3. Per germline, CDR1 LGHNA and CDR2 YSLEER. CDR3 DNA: TGCGCCAGCAGCCAGGACAGGGGTCTCACAGATACGCAGTATTTT. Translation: CASSQDRGLTDTQYF.

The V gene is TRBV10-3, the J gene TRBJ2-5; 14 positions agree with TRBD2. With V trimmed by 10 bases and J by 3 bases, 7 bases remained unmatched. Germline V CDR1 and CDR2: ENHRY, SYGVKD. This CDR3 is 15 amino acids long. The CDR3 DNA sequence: TGTGCCACTGCGGGACTAGCGGGAGTAAAAGAGACCCAGTACTTC. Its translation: CATAGLAGVKETQYF.

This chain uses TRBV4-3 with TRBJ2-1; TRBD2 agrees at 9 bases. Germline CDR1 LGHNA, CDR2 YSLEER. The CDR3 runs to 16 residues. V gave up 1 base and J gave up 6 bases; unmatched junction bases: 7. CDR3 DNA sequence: TGCGCCAGCAGCCAAGTAGGGCTAGCGGGGTCCAATGAGCAGTTCTTC. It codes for CASSQVGLAGSNEQFF.

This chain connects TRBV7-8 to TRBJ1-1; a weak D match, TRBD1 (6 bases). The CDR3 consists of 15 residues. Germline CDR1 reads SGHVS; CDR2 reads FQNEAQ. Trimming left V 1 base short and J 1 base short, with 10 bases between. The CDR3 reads CASSLGWTENTEAFF. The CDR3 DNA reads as TGTGCCAGCAGCTTAGGTTGGACAGAGAACACTGAAGCTTTCTTT.

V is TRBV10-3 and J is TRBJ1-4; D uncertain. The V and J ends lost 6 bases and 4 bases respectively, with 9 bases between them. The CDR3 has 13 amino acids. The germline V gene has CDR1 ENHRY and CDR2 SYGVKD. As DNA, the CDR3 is TGTGCCATCAGGGACGGGAATAATGAAAAACTGTTTTTT. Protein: CAIRDGNNEKLFF.